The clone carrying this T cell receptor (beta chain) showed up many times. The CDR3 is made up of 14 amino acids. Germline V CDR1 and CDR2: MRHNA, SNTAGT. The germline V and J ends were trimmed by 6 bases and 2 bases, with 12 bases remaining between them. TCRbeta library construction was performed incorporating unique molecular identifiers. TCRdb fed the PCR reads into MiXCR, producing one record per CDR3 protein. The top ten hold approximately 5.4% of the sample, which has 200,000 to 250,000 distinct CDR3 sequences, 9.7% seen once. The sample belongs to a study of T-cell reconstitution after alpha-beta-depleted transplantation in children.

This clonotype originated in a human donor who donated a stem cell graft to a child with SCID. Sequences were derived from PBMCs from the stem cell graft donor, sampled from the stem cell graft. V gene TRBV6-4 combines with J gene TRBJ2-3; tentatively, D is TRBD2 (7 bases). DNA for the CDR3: TGTGCCAGCAGCGCGGGGGCCGACACAGATACGCAGTATTTT. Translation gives CASSAGADTDTQYF.